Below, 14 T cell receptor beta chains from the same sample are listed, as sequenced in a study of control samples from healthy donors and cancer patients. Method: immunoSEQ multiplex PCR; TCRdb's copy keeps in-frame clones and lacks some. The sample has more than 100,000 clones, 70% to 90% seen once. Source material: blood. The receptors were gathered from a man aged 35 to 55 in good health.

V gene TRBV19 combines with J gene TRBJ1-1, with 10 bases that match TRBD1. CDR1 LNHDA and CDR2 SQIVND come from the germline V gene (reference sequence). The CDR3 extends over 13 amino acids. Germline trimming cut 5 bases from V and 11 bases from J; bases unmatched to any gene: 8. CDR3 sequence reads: CASSAGTGVGAFF. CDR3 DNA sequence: TGTGCCAGTAGTGCCGGGACAGGGGTGGGGGCTTTCTTT.

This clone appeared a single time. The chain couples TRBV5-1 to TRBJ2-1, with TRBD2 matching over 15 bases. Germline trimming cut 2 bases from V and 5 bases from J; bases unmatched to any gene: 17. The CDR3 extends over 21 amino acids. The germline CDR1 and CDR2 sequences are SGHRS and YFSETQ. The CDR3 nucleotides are TGCGCCAGCAGCTTTCGGACTAGCGGGGGGGCCCGGACATATACGGACAATGAGCAGTTCTTC. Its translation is CASSFRTSGGARTYTDNEQFF.

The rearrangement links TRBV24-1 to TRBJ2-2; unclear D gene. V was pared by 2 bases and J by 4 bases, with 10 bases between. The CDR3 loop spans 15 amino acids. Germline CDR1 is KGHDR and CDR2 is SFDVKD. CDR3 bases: TGTGCCACCAGTGATTGGTCTAGTTCCACCGGGGAGCTGTTTTTT. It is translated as CATSDWSSSTGELFF.

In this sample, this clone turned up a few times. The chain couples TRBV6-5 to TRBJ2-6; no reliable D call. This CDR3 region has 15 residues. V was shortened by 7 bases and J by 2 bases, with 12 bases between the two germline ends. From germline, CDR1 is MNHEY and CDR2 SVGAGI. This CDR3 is CASTQWGPGANVLTF. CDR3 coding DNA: TGTGCCAGCACCCAATGGGGTCCTGGGGCCAACGTCCTGACTTTC.

The CDR3 sequence is CSVGASGIGGELFF. CDR3 in DNA: TGCAGCGTTGGGGCTAGCGGGATAGGCGGGGAGCTGTTTTTT. This chain joins TRBV29-1 and TRBJ2-2, with 9 positions matching TRBD2. The trim removed 4 bases at V and 7 bases at J, leaving 7 bases unmatched. The germline V gene has CDR1 SQVTM and CDR2 ANQGSEA. The CDR3 consists of 14 residues.

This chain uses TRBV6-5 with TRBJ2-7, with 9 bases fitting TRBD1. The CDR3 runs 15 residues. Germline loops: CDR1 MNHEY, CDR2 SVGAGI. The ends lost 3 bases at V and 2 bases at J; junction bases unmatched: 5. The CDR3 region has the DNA TGTGCCAGCAGTTATGGCTACAGGGGGCCCTACGAGCAGTACTTC. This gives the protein CASSYGYRGPYEQYF.

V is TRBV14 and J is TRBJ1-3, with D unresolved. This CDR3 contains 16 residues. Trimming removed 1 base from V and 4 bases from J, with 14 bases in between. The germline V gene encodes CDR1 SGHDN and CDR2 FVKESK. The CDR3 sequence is CASSQGLALAGNTIYF. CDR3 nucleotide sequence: TGTGCCAGCAGCCAAGGGCTAGCTTTAGCGGGAAACACCATATATTTT.

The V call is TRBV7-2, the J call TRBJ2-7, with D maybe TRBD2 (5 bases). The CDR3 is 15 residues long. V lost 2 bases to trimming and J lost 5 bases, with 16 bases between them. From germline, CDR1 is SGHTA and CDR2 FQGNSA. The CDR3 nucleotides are TGTGCCAGCAGCTTATACCCTGCGGTGGGAGACGAGCAGTACTTC. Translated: CASSLYPAVGDEQYF.

The CDR3 DNA follows: TGTGCCAGCAGACCTGGGGGGGCTAGTGAAAAACTGTTTTTT. Its translation: CASRPGGASEKLFF. The V and J genes are TRBV6-6 and TRBJ1-4, with D tentatively TRBD1 (6 bases). Germline V CDR1 and CDR2: MNHNY, SVGAGI (reference sequence). This CDR3 spans 14 amino acids. Trimming took 6 bases from V and 7 from J, leaving 15 bases between them.

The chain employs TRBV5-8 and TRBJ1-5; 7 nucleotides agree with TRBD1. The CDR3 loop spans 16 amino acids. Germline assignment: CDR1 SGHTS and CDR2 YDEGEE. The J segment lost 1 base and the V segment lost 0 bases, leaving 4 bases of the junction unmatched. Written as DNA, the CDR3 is TGTGCCAGCAGCTTGGTAGGGGGCGGAAGCAATCAGCCCCAGCATTTT. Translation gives CASSLVGGGSNQPQHF.

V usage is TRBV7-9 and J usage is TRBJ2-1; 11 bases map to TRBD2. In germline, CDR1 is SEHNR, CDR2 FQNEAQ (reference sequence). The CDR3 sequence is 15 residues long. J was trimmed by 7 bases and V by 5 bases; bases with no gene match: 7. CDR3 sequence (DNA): TGTGCCAGCAGCCCGCGACCTAGCGGGGGGAATGAGCAGTTCTTC. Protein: CASSPRPSGGNEQFF.

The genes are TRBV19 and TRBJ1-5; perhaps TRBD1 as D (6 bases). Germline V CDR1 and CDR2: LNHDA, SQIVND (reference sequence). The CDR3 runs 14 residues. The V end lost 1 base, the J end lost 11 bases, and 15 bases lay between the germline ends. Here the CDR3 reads CASSIGQAASAQHF. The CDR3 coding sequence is TGTGCCAGTAGTATAGGACAGGCAGCCTCGGCCCAGCATTTT.

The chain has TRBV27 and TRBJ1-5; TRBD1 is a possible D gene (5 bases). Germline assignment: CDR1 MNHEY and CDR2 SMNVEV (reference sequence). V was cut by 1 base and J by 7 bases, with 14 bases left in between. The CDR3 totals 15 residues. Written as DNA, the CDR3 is TGTGCCAGCAGTTTATGGGGCGGTGAGTCCCAGCCCCAGCATTTT. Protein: CASSLWGGESQPQHF.

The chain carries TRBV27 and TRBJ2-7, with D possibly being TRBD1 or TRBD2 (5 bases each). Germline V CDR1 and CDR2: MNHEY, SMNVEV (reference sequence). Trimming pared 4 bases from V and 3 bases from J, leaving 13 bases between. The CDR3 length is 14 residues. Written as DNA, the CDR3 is TGTGCCAGCAGTTCAAACGGGGCCAGCTACGAGCAGTACTTC. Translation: CASSSNGASYEQYF.